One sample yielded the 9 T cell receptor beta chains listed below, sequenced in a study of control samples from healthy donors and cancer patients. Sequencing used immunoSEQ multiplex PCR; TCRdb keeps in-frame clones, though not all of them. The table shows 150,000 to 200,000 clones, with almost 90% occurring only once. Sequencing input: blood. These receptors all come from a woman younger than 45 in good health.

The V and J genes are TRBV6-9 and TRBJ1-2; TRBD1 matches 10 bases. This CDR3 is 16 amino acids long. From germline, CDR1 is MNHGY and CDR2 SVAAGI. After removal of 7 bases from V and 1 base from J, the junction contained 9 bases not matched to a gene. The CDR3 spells CASNRDRGYFNYGYTF. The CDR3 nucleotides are TGTGCCAGCAATCGGGACAGGGGCTACTTTAACTATGGCTACACCTTC.

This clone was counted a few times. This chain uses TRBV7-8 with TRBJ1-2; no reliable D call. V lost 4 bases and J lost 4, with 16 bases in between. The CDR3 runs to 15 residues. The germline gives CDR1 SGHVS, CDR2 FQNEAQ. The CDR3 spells CASSSAGFGGYGYTF. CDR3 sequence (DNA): TGTGCCAGCAGCTCGGCAGGTTTCGGAGGCTATGGCTACACCTTC.

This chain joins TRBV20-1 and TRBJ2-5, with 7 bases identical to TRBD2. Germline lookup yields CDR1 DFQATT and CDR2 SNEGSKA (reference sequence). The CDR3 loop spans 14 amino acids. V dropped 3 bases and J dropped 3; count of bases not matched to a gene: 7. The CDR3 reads CSASGGEGEETQYF. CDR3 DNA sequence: TGCAGTGCTAGTGGGGGGGAAGGGGAAGAGACCCAGTACTTC.

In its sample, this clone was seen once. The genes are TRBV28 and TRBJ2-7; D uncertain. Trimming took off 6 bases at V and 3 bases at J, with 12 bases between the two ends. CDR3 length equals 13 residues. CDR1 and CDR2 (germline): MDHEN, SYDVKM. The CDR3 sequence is CASSLNFIYEQYF. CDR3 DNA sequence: TGTGCCAGCAGCCTCAATTTTATCTACGAGCAGTACTTC.

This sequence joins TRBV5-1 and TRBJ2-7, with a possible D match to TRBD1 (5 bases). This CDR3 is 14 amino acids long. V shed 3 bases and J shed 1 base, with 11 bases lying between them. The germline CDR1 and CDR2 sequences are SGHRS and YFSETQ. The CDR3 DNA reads TGCGCCAGCAGCTCTTCGCGGACATCCTACGAGCAGTACTTC. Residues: CASSSSRTSYEQYF. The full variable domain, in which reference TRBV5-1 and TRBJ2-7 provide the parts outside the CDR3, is KAGVTQTPRYLIKTRGQQVTLSCSPISGHRSVSWYQQTPGQGLQFLFEYFSETQRNKGNFPGRFSGRQFSNSRSEMNVSTLELGDSALYLCASSSSRTSYEQYFGPGTRLTVT.

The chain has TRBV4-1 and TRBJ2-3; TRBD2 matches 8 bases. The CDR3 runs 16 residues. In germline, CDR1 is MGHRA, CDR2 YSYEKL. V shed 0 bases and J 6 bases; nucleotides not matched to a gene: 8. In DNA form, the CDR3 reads TGCGCCAGCAGCCAAGAACGGGGGCGGGGGGCGGATACGCAGTATTTT. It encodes CASSQERGRGADTQYF.

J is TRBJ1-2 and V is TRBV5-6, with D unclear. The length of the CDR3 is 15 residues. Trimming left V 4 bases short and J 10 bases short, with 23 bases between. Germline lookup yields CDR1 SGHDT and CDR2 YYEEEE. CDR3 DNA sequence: TGTGCCAGCAGCGAGAAACGACTCGTTAGGGAGTTCTACACCTTC. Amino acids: CASSEKRLVREFYTF.

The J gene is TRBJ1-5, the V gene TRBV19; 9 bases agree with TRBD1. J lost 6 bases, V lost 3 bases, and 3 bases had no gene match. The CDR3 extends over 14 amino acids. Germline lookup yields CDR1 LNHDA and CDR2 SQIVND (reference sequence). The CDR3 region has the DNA TGTGCCAGTAGTATCACAGGGGGCAGTCAGCCCCAGCATTTT. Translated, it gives CASSITGGSQPQHF.

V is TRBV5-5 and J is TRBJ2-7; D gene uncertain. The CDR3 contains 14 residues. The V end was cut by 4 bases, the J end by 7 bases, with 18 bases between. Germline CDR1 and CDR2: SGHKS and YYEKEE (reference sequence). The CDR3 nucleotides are TGTGCCAGCAGCCCGGACGGGTGGGTGAGGGAGCAGTACGTC. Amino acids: CASSPDGWVREQYV.